This is a list of T cell receptor beta chains from one sample in a study of beta chain features in type 1 diabetes. The method was immunoSEQ multiplex PCR; TCRdb's version includes in-frame clones alone and lacks a portion of them. The sample yields about 200,000 clones, roughly a tenth seen once. The sample taken for sequencing was central memory CD4+ T cells from blood. All receptors come from a man aged 18 to 35 in good health. CDR3s leave out the opening cysteine and the closing phenylalanine or tryptophan. Fields, in order: J gene, clone size, V gene, CDR3 protein. Clone size, where shown, is once, few, many, or a class for clones that have expanded.

>TRBJ2-2|NA|TRBV28
ASSFPSFTSGRYRTGELF
>TRBJ2-1|NA|TRBV6-6
ASSQDRVGNEQF
>TRBJ2-1|many|TRBV4-3
ASSHLSLSEQF
>TRBJ1-1|NA|TRBV30
AWSVRTAAF
>TRBJ1-3|few|TRBV5-6
ASSLGQGASTIY
>TRBJ2-5|few|TRBV7-9
ASNHRDQETQY
>TRBJ2-7|NA|TRBV21-1
ASSYGPTSGSSYEQY
>TRBJ2-1|NA|TRBV18
ASSSATTESSEQF
>TRBJ2-1|many|TRBV10-3
AISDRDSYNEQF
>TRBJ2-7|NA|TRBV29-1
SVVGGSGSTEQY
>TRBJ2-1|few|TRBV11-2
ASSLESYYNEQF